This T cell receptor beta chain was profiled in a study of T-cell memory formation after mild COVID-19. With regard to this clonotype: What it recognizes is unknown.

The CDR3 spans 14 residues. The V gene's germline CDR1 is KGHSH and CDR2 LQKENI. Trimming pared 6 bases from V and 0 bases from J, leaving 12 bases between. TCRdb re-analysed the 5' RACE reads in MiXCR, keeping a single row per CDR3 protein. The table records under 450,000 distinct CDR3 sequences, under 25% of them present only once. Study-wide findings and caveats: Clones contracting across day 15 to 85 had a balanced CD4/CD8 profile; later expanding clones leaned CD4+. Second-wave clones that peaked on day 37 lacked confirmed SARS-CoV-2 specificity.

Specimen: PBMCs or a T cell subset sorted from them (not recorded which). The receptor was derived from a man in his late teens or twenties who had mild COVID-19 (a few samples of this study predate the infection). Cell type and time point are not known. J is TRBJ2-7 and V is TRBV18; perhaps TRBD1 as D (5 bases). The CDR3: CASSLATASYEQYF. In nucleotides, the CDR3 is TGTGCCAGCTCTCTCGCGACAGCCTCCTACGAGCAGTACTTC.